The rows below give T cell receptor beta chains drawn from one sample of a study of PD-1 blockade in classical Hodgkin lymphoma. Here immunoSEQ multiplex PCR was the method, and the copy in TCRdb shows in-frame clones only, minus some. The sample includes approximately 60,000 clones, approximately 88% of them seen just once. The sequencing used peripheral blood mononuclear cells (PBMCs), collected at baseline. These receptors were obtained from a human donor with classical Hodgkin lymphoma. The CDR3 runs from the conserved cysteine through the conserved F or W. A D gene is named only where the DNA matches it firmly. Only some rows state a clone size, as once, few, many or a class for expanded clones.

CDR3aa,CDR3nt,v_gene,d_gene,j_gene,abundance,len
CASSTTGVQETQYF,TGTGCCAGCAGCACCACAGGGGTTCAAGAGACCCAGTACTTC,TRBV7-3,TRBD1,TRBJ2-5,.,14
CASSYGTGVSPLHF,TGTGCCAGCAGCTATGGGACAGGGGTTTCACCCCTCCACTTT,TRBV5-6,TRBD1,TRBJ1-6,.,14
CASSAAVSYEQYF,TGTGCCAGCAGCGCGGCGGTATCCTACGAGCAGTACTTC,TRBV6-1,.,TRBJ2-7,.,13
CASSPLQGTDTQYF,TGTGCCAGCAGCCCGCTACAAGGCACAGATACGCAGTATTTT,TRBV28,.,TRBJ2-3,.,14
CASRRQWGEKLFF,TGCGCCAGCAGGCGACAGTGGGGGGAAAAACTGTTTTTT,TRBV5-1,.,TRBJ1-4,.,13
CASSDRARATDTQYF,TGTGCCAGCAGTGACAGGGCACGGGCGACAGATACGCAGTATTTT,TRBV6-4,.,TRBJ2-3,.,15
CAWSHLSREPQHF,TGTGCCTGGAGTCATCTCAGCAGGGAGCCCCAGCATTTT,TRBV30,.,TRBJ1-5,.,13
CASSSPGNEQYF,TGTGCCAGCAGTTCCCCGGGTAACGAGCAGTACTTC,TRBV6-6,.,TRBJ2-7,.,12
CASTPGWGGSPGTQYF,TGTGCCAGCACCCCAGGGTGGGGGGGCTCCCCTGGGACCCAGTACTTC,TRBV7-2,.,TRBJ2-5,once,16
CASSESWGQGTDTQYF,TGTGCCAGCAGTGAAAGCTGGGGTCAAGGCACAGATACGCAGTATTTT,TRBV6-1,.,TRBJ2-3,.,16
CASSSPGQDYGYTF,TGTGCCAGCAGCTCCCCGGGACAGGACTATGGCTACACCTTC,TRBV11-2,TRBD1,TRBJ1-2,.,14
CASSLVLADTDTQYF,TGCGCCAGCAGCTTGGTACTAGCGGACACAGATACGCAGTATTTT,TRBV5-1,TRBD2,TRBJ2-3,.,15
CASSVEASPETQYF,TGTGCCAGCAGCGTAGAAGCTAGCCCGGAGACCCAGTACTTC,TRBV9,.,TRBJ2-5,.,14
CASSATGNNQPQHF,TGTGCCAGCAGCGCCACGGGTAACAATCAGCCCCAGCATTTT,TRBV7-9,.,TRBJ1-5,few,14
CASSPRPAYEQYF,TGTGCCAGCAGCCCCAGACCGGCCTACGAGCAGTACTTC,TRBV5-4,.,TRBJ2-7,.,13
CASSLDSSYEQYF,TGTGCCAGCAGCTTAGACAGCTCCTACGAGCAGTACTTC,TRBV7-2,.,TRBJ2-7,.,13
CASSLRGVGEQFF,TGTGCCAGCAGCTTACGGGGGGTAGGTGAGCAGTTCTTC,TRBV11-2,TRBD2,TRBJ2-1,.,13